Presented here are 14 T cell receptor beta chains from one specimen sequenced in a study of T cell repertoires in cytomegalovirus infection. TCRdb passed the reads through MiXCR, listing each CDR3 protein once. The sample records around 490,000 distinct CDR3 sequences, 26% being singletons. Sequencing was carried out using PBMCs. Receptors were obtained from a human donor in good health (CMV status not recorded). Some clones in this sample may be carry-over from other donors' samples.

There are many counts of this clonotype. This rearrangement joins TRBV7-2 to TRBJ1-5; D remains unclear. V dropped 3 bases and J dropped 2 bases, with 11 bases sitting between them. Germline lookup yields CDR1 SGHTA and CDR2 FQGNSA. The CDR3 sequence is 15 residues long. The CDR3 loop is CASSFDGKGNQPQHF. The CDR3 nucleotides read TGTGCCAGCAGCTTCGATGGGAAGGGCAATCAGCCCCAGCATTTT.

The rearrangement joins TRBV19 to TRBJ2-3; TRBD1 agrees at 8 bases. Trimming at V came to 10 bases and at J to 1 base, leaving 7 bases not matched to a gene. CDR1 is LNHDA, CDR2 SQIVND, per germline (reference sequence). The CDR3 sequence is 14 residues long. CDR3 sequence reads: CATQGAKGTDTQYF. CDR3 bases: TGTGCCACCCAGGGGGCGAAGGGCACAGATACGCAGTATTTT.

The chain has TRBV7-2 and TRBJ1-1, with D tentatively TRBD1 (6 bases). Trimming shortened V by 2 bases and J by 2 bases, and 12 bases separated the two germline ends. Germline CDR1 reads SGHTA; CDR2 reads FQGNSA. The CDR3 spans 15 residues. The CDR3 reads CASSLTDSLNTEAFF. The CDR3 DNA follows: TGTGCCAGCAGCTTAACGGACAGCCTAAACACTGAAGCTTTCTTT.

This clonotype was observed a handful of times. The chain has TRBV19 and TRBJ1-5; tentatively, D is TRBD1 (6 bases). V was clipped by 7 bases and J by 0 bases, with 13 bases between them. Per the germline V gene, CDR1 is LNHDA and CDR2 is SQIVND (reference sequence). The CDR3 totals 15 residues. CDR3 in amino acids: CASIKDSNSNQPQHF. The CDR3 DNA follows: TGTGCCAGTATAAAGGACAGCAATAGCAATCAGCCCCAGCATTTT.

This clonotype showed up just a few times. This chain joins TRBV15 and TRBJ2-5; D gene uncertain. Germline values: CDR1 LNHNV, CDR2 YYDKDF (reference sequence). V lost 5 bases to trimming and J lost 5 bases, with 15 bases between them. The CDR3 extends over 14 amino acids. CDR3 DNA: TGTGCCACCAGCGACATTGGAGATAGGGAGACCCAGTACTTC. Protein product: CATSDIGDRETQYF.

A single count supports this clonotype. This chain links TRBV6-8 with TRBJ2-7; unclear D gene. CDR1 and CDR2 (germline): MNHGY, SAAAGT. The CDR3 loop spans 12 amino acids. V lost 8 bases, J lost 9 bases, and 17 bases lay in between. CDR3 DNA sequence: TGTGCCAGCCGTAATGACTCCGGCGGGCAGTACTTC. The encoded protein is CASRNDSGGQYF.

The chain links TRBV19 to TRBJ2-7; TRBD1 agrees at 8 bases. CDR1 is LNHDA and CDR2 is SQIVND in the germline V gene (reference sequence). V lost 7 bases to trimming and J lost 2 bases; unmatched junction nucleotides: 7. CDR3 length: 14 residues. For the CDR3, the DNA is TGTGCCAGTACCTGGACAGGGAGGCCCTACGAGCAGTACTTC. Its protein product is CASTWTGRPYEQYF.

The sample holds a few counts of this clonotype. The CDR3 DNA reads TGTGCCAGTAGCATTTGGTCTCTAGTCGGGAAGGCCTCCTACAATGAGCAGTTCTTC. Translation gives CASSIWSLVGKASYNEQFF. This chain uses TRBV19 with TRBJ2-1; possibly TRBD2 for D (5 bases). Between the trimmed V and J ends, which lost 6 bases and 0 bases, there was a span of 24 bases. Germline V lookup: CDR1 LNHDA, CDR2 SQIVND (reference sequence). The CDR3 length is 19 residues.

The rearrangement joins TRBV20-1 to TRBJ1-5; no firm D call. V lost 0 bases and J lost 3, with 3 bases in between. Germline values: CDR1 DFQATT, CDR2 SNEGSKA (reference sequence). The CDR3 consists of 12 residues. CDR3 loop: CSARENNQPQHF. CDR3 nucleotides: TGCAGTGCTAGAGAAAACAATCAGCCCCAGCATTTT.

The chain recombines TRBV7-2 with TRBJ2-1; TRBD2 matches at 10 bases. Germline values: CDR1 SGHTA, CDR2 FQGNSA. CDR3 length: 16 residues. Unmatched junction bases numbered 8, after V lost 3 bases and J lost 6 bases. CDR3 residues: CASSFSGRMWGNEQFF. DNA of the CDR3: TGTGCCAGCAGCTTTAGCGGGAGGATGTGGGGCAATGAGCAGTTCTTC.

In its sample, this clonotype was seen a few times. This rearrangement joins TRBV19 to TRBJ2-7, with TRBD2 matching 14 bases. With V trimmed by 7 bases and J by 6 bases, 11 bases remained unmatched. The CDR3 length is 16 residues. The germline V gene encodes CDR1 LNHDA and CDR2 SQIVND (reference sequence). The CDR3 DNA is TGTGCCAGTATCGATCCCGGGACTAGCGGGAGAGGCGAGCAGTACGTC. Translating gives CASIDPGTSGRGEQYV.

This clonotype came up many times. The chain combines TRBV7-9 with TRBJ2-1; 11 bases agree with TRBD1. Germline trimming cut 7 bases from V and 1 base from J; bases unmatched to any gene: 18. There are 20 residues in the CDR3. Per germline, CDR1 SEHNR and CDR2 FQNEAQ (reference sequence). The CDR3 region has the DNA TGTGCCAGCACCCTAGAACCGGGACAGGGGGGCCCGAGGTCCTACAATGAGCAGTTCTTC. Its translation: CASTLEPGQGGPRSYNEQFF.

This clonotype occurred a few times. The J gene is TRBJ2-7, the V gene TRBV12-3 or TRBV12-4; 13 bases match TRBD2. V dropped 3 bases and J dropped 3; count of bases not matched to a gene: 11. CDR3 length: 18 amino acids. This chain's CDR3 is CASSFRTSGRIKDYEQYF. The CDR3, as DNA: TGTGCCAGCAGTTTTCGGACTAGCGGGAGAATTAAAGACTACGAGCAGTACTTC.

This clonotype was detected only a few times. This chain joins TRBV2 and TRBJ2-7; tentative D call: TRBD1 (5 bases). The V and J ends lost 9 bases and 3 bases respectively, with 12 bases between them. In germline, CDR1 is SNHLY, CDR2 FYNNEI. The CDR3 spans 12 residues. The CDR3 region is CASQGRDYEQYF. The CDR3 DNA follows: TGTGCCAGTCAAGGCAGGGACTACGAGCAGTACTTC. Complete variable domain (other parts from reference TRBV2 and TRBJ2-7): EPEVTQTPSHQVTQMGQEVILRCVPISNHLYFYWYRQILGQKVEFLVSFYNNEISEKSEIFDDQFSVERPDGSNFTLKIRSTKLEDSAMYFCASQGRDYEQYFGPGTRLTVT.